Each of the 4 T cell receptor beta chains below was sequenced from the same sample in a study of T cell repertoires in cytomegalovirus infection (dated by TCRdb to the late 2010s). Their antigen targets remain unknown. Sequenced on an Illumina HiSeq 1500. TCRdb reanalyzed the raw reads on its own, using fastp at Q25 for trimming and MiXCR for clone calling, and kept in-frame beta chains. Every distinct CDR3 protein forms one entry, paired with its most common genes and DNA. The sample table contains 700,000 to 900,000 distinct CDR3 sequences; only one count was recorded for 29% of them. The ten largest clonotypes hold roughly 13% of the sample. This sample's treatment or condition label indicates: in vitro stimulation with specific CMV peptide epitopes to enrich CMV-specific T cells. Sequencing used cultured CD8+ T cells from PBMCs, obtained from culture after CMV antigen stimulation. These receptors all stem from a human donor in good health (CMV status not recorded). Some clones in this sample may be carry-over from other donors' samples.

This clonotype was picked up a small number of times. The chain joins TRBV4-1 to TRBJ2-1; 7 nucleotides align to TRBD2. Trimming removed 4 bases from V and 2 bases from J; junction bases left unmatched: 5. This CDR3 has 15 residues. CDR1 and CDR2 (germline): MGHRA, YSYEKL. CDR3 DNA sequence: TGCGCCAGCAGCCCCACTAGCGAGGCCTACAATGAGCAGTTCTTC. Encoded protein: CASSPTSEAYNEQFF.

This clonotype has only a few counts. The genes are TRBV12-3 or TRBV12-4 and TRBJ2-5; TRBD2 matches 13 bases. The V segment lost 6 bases and the J segment 5 bases; nucleotides outside the gene matches: 6. The CDR3 sequence is 15 residues long. The CDR3 reads CASRELAGGFETQYF. The CDR3, as DNA: TGTGCCAGCAGAGAACTAGCGGGGGGGTTTGAGACCCAGTACTTC.

The J gene is TRBJ2-1, the V gene TRBV7-9, with 9 nucleotides matching TRBD1. Germline lookup yields CDR1 SEHNR and CDR2 FQNEAQ (reference sequence). V lost 2 bases, J lost 9 bases, and 11 bases stayed unmatched. CDR3 size: 16 residues. The chain's CDR3 is CASSLKIGTGYIEQFF. The CDR3 DNA reads as TGTGCCAGCAGCTTAAAAATAGGGACAGGGTATATTGAGCAGTTCTTC. Variable domain in full (rest from reference TRBV7-9 and TRBJ2-1): DTGVSQNPRHKITKRGQNVTFRCDPISEHNRLYWYRQTLGQGPEFLTYFQNEAQLEKSRLLSDRFSAERPKGSFSTLEIQRTEQGDSAMYLCASSLKIGTGYIEQFFGPGTRLTVL.

V usage is TRBV28 and J usage is TRBJ2-5, with no clear D. CDR1 and CDR2 from the germline V gene are MDHEN and SYDVKM. Trimming removed 5 bases at V and 5 bases at J, with 12 bases between. The CDR3 totals 13 residues. CDR3 sequence: CASSMDPSETQYF. The CDR3 DNA follows: TGTGCCAGCAGTATGGACCCCTCGGAGACCCAGTACTTC.